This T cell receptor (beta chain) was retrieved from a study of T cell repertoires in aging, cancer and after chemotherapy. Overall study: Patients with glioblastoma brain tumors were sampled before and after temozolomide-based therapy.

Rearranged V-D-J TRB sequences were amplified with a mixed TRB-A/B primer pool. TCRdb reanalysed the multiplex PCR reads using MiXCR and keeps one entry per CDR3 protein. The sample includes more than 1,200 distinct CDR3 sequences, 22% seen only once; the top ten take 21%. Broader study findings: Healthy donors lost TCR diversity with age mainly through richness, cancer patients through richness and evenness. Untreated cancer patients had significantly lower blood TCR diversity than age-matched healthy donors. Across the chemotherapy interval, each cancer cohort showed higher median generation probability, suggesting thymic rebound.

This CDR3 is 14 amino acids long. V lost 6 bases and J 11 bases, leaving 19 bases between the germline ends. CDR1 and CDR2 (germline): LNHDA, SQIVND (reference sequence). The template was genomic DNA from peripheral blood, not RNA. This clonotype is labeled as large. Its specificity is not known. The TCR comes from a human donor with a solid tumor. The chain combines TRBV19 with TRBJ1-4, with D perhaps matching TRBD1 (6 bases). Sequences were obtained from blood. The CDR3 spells CASSLGGQRRKLFF. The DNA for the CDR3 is TGTGCCAGTAGCCTTGGGGGGCAGCGCCGCAAACTGTTTTTT.